The text below deals with one TCR beta chain. Per germline, CDR1 KGHSH and CDR2 LQKENI. This CDR3 has 16 residues. With V trimmed by 3 bases and J by 1 base, 5 bases remained unmatched. The data were taken from a study of blood T cell repertoires in COVID-19. Background on the study: The analysed material was cDNA or gDNA that came from T cells, B-cell-depleted T cells, or PBMCs.

Original analysis: Amplified reference gene primers provided the basis for estimating nucleated cell counts. Measured with immunoSEQ multiplex PCR; TCRdb has only the in-frame clones, and not every one. V and J calls and clone size are as listed in that table; D and trimming were resolved from the DNA. The data contain approximately 300,000 clones, roughly 88% of them singletons. Seattle-derived patients entered the study during active infection and were followed longitudinally. The sequence was obtained from a human donor with COVID-19, enrolled during active disease. The donor label of this sample is uncertain. The rearrangement joins TRBV18 to TRBJ2-5, with 10 bases identical to TRBD2. Sequencing input: peripheral blood. CDR3 sequence reads: CASSPSSGRGQETQYF. DNA of the CDR3: TGTGCCAGCTCACCTTCCAGCGGGAGGGGCCAAGAGACCCAGTACTTC.